Listed below are T cell receptor beta chains from one sample, sequenced in a study of human T cells and chemical hapten exposure. TCRdb fed the RACE reads into MiXCR, producing one record per CDR3 protein. The profile shows fewer than 70,000 distinct CDR3 sequences, 6.7% of them singletons. This specimen was whole blood, taken in connection with sensitization to the hapten diphenylcyclopropenone (DPC). These receptors all stem from a woman in her twenties or thirties with alopecia areata. Some clones in this sample may be carry-over from other donors' samples. Each CDR3 is given with its conserved first and last residue. A D gene is named only where the DNA matches it firmly. Part of the rows lack a size; the others show once, few, many or a class for expanded clones.

J gene: TRBJ1-1; V gene: TRBV2; D gene: -; clone size: few; CDR3 protein: CASTDMGWGYTEAFF; CDR3 DNA: TGTGCCAGCACCGACATGGGGTGGGGATACACTGAAGCTTTCTTT
J gene: TRBJ2-1; V gene: TRBV7-8; D gene: TRBD1; clone size: many; CDR3 protein: CASSFQWAGTGDNEQFF; CDR3 DNA: TGTGCCAGCAGCTTTCAATGGGCCGGGACAGGGGACAATGAGCAGTTCTTC
J gene: TRBJ2-1; V gene: TRBV7-9; D gene: TRBD2; clone size: -; CDR3 protein: CASSPSLAGNNEQFF; CDR3 DNA: TGTGCCAGCAGCCCCTCACTAGCGGGGAACAATGAGCAGTTCTTC
J gene: TRBJ2-7; V gene: TRBV5-6; D gene: -; clone size: few; CDR3 protein: CASSLGVSSYEQYF; CDR3 DNA: TGTGCCAGCAGCTTGGGAGTCAGCTCCTACGAGCAGTACTTC
J gene: TRBJ2-1; V gene: TRBV6-1; D gene: -; clone size: many; CDR3 protein: CASRTPPGLGPYNEQFF; CDR3 DNA: TGTGCCAGCAGGACGCCCCCGGGGCTGGGGCCCTACAATGAGCAGTTCTTC
J gene: TRBJ2-1; V gene: TRBV5-6; D gene: -; clone size: many; CDR3 protein: CASSLRGMQFF; CDR3 DNA: TGTGCCAGCAGCTTGAGAGGGATGCAGTTCTTC
J gene: TRBJ2-7; V gene: TRBV2; D gene: -; clone size: few; CDR3 protein: CATTGFDEQYF; CDR3 DNA: TGTGCCACCACAGGGTTCGACGAGCAGTACTTC
J gene: TRBJ2-3; V gene: TRBV29-1; D gene: -; clone size: many; CDR3 protein: CSGRLLDTQYF; CDR3 DNA: TGCAGCGGCCGGCTATTAGATACGCAGTATTTT
J gene: TRBJ1-4; V gene: TRBV20-1; D gene: -; clone size: many; CDR3 protein: CSARVGAGEKLFF; CDR3 DNA: TGCAGTGCTAGAGTTGGGGCTGGGGAAAAACTGTTTTTT
J gene: TRBJ1-2; V gene: TRBV4-1; D gene: -; clone size: -; CDR3 protein: CASSQDRIDLRAFYGYTF; CDR3 DNA: TGCGCCAGCAGCCAAGATCGGATCGACTTACGGGCTTTCTATGGCTACACCTTC
J gene: TRBJ1-3; V gene: TRBV11-3; D gene: -; clone size: few; CDR3 protein: CASSLDWTTSGNTIYF; CDR3 DNA: TGTGCCAGCAGCTTAGATTGGACAACTTCTGGAAACACCATATATTTT
J gene: TRBJ2-6; V gene: TRBV6-5; D gene: -; clone size: many; CDR3 protein: CASSSGQTVANVLTF; CDR3 DNA: TGTGCCAGCAGTTCGGGACAAACTGTAGCCAACGTCCTGACTTTC
J gene: TRBJ1-1; V gene: TRBV7-8; D gene: -; clone size: -; CDR3 protein: CASSLFRTQDNEAFF; CDR3 DNA: TGTGCCAGCAGCTTATTCCGGACCCAGGATAATGAAGCTTTCTTT
J gene: TRBJ2-3; V gene: TRBV30; D gene: -; clone size: -; CDR3 protein: CAWSKGKTGGTDTQYF; CDR3 DNA: TGTGCCTGGAGTAAAGGGAAGACGGGCGGAACAGATACGCAGTATTTT
J gene: TRBJ2-7; V gene: TRBV10-3; D gene: TRBD1; clone size: many; CDR3 protein: CAIIEGQGTYEQYF; CDR3 DNA: TGTGCCATCATTGAGGGACAGGGAACCTACGAGCAGTACTTC
J gene: TRBJ1-2; V gene: TRBV7-3; D gene: TRBD1; clone size: many; CDR3 protein: CASSPDRGGGGYTF; CDR3 DNA: TGTGCCAGCAGCCCCGACAGGGGAGGAGGTGGCTACACCTTC
J gene: TRBJ2-7; V gene: TRBV2; D gene: -; clone size: many; CDR3 protein: CASSEHESQGPYF; CDR3 DNA: TGTGCCAGCAGTGAGCACGAGTCCCAGGGACCGTACTTC
J gene: TRBJ2-5; V gene: TRBV5-1; D gene: TRBD2; clone size: -; CDR3 protein: CASSQGLAGGLGETQYF; CDR3 DNA: TGCGCCAGCAGCCAGGGACTAGCGGGGGGGCTGGGAGAGACCCAGTACTTC
J gene: TRBJ2-7; V gene: TRBV29-1; D gene: -; clone size: many; CDR3 protein: CSARTRASTSEQYF; CDR3 DNA: TGCAGCGCCCGGACAAGGGCATCCACCTCTGAGCAGTACTTC
J gene: TRBJ1-3; V gene: TRBV20-1; D gene: -; clone size: many; CDR3 protein: CSARVPGAAGNTIYF; CDR3 DNA: TGCAGTGCTAGAGTCCCCGGGGCTGCAGGAAACACCATATATTTT
J gene: TRBJ2-7; V gene: TRBV27; D gene: -; clone size: -; CDR3 protein: CASSFLQTPTVPYEQYF; CDR3 DNA: TGTGCCAGCAGTTTCCTCCAGACTCCGACAGTTCCCTACGAGCAGTACTTC
J gene: TRBJ2-3; V gene: TRBV20-1; D gene: TRBD2; clone size: many; CDR3 protein: CSARGRGTSGGANTDTQYF; CDR3 DNA: TGCAGTGCTAGAGGGAGGGGGACTAGCGGGGGGGCCAACACAGATACGCAGTATTTT
J gene: TRBJ1-2; V gene: TRBV6-6; D gene: TRBD1; clone size: many; CDR3 protein: CASSYPLTGSGYTF; CDR3 DNA: TGTGCCAGCAGTTACCCCCTGACAGGGAGTGGCTACACCTTC
J gene: TRBJ1-5; V gene: TRBV7-8; D gene: -; clone size: -; CDR3 protein: CASSLGDLTQPQHF; CDR3 DNA: TGTGCCAGCAGCCTCGGTGACCTGACACAGCCCCAGCATTTT
J gene: TRBJ2-5; V gene: TRBV5-1; D gene: -; clone size: many; CDR3 protein: CASSLLQGGIQETQYF; CDR3 DNA: TGCGCCAGCAGCTTGTTGCAGGGCGGTATCCAAGAGACCCAGTACTTC
J gene: TRBJ2-7; V gene: TRBV7-6; D gene: -; clone size: many; CDR3 protein: CASSLGDNSYEQYF; CDR3 DNA: TGTGCCAGCAGCTTAGGGGACAACTCCTACGAGCAGTACTTC
J gene: TRBJ1-1; V gene: TRBV7-8; D gene: TRBD1; clone size: many; CDR3 protein: CASAGTGGTEAFF; CDR3 DNA: TGTGCCAGCGCCGGGACAGGGGGTACTGAAGCTTTCTTT
J gene: TRBJ2-3; V gene: TRBV12-3/TRBV12-4; D gene: -; clone size: many; CDR3 protein: CASSLFGEGGDTQYF; CDR3 DNA: TGTGCCAGCAGTTTGTTCGGGGAGGGGGGAGATACGCAGTATTTT
J gene: TRBJ1-1; V gene: TRBV12-3/TRBV12-4; D gene: -; clone size: few; CDR3 protein: CASSLIGMNTEAFF; CDR3 DNA: TGTGCCAGCAGTTTAATAGGGATGAACACTGAAGCTTTCTTT
J gene: TRBJ1-5; V gene: TRBV15; D gene: -; clone size: few; CDR3 protein: CATSIVRAGSGQPQHF; CDR3 DNA: TGTGCCACCAGCATCGTTCGGGCAGGTTCGGGGCAGCCCCAGCATTTT
J gene: TRBJ2-1; V gene: TRBV9; D gene: -; clone size: many; CDR3 protein: CASSPNGAARSYNEQFF; CDR3 DNA: TGTGCCAGCAGCCCAAATGGGGCAGCCCGGTCTTACAATGAGCAGTTCTTC
J gene: TRBJ2-1; V gene: TRBV20-1; D gene: -; clone size: many; CDR3 protein: CSARDHQSSYNEQFF; CDR3 DNA: TGCAGTGCTAGAGATCACCAGAGCTCCTACAATGAGCAGTTCTTC
J gene: TRBJ1-6; V gene: TRBV19; D gene: -; clone size: many; CDR3 protein: CASSTNTGSPLHF; CDR3 DNA: TGTGCCAGTAGTACCAACACCGGTTCACCCCTCCACTTT
J gene: TRBJ2-1; V gene: TRBV5-1; D gene: -; clone size: many; CDR3 protein: CASSFSGTPPYNEQFF; CDR3 DNA: TGCGCCAGCAGCTTCTCCGGGACACCTCCCTACAATGAGCAGTTCTTC
J gene: TRBJ1-4; V gene: TRBV2; D gene: -; clone size: many; CDR3 protein: CASRVNEGSEKLFF; CDR3 DNA: TGTGCCAGCAGAGTGAATGAGGGGAGTGAAAAACTGTTTTTT
J gene: TRBJ1-1; V gene: TRBV25-1; D gene: -; clone size: many; CDR3 protein: CASSEVRGAGAFF; CDR3 DNA: TGTGCCAGCAGTGAAGTAAGGGGGGCGGGGGCTTTCTTT
J gene: TRBJ2-7; V gene: TRBV10-3; D gene: -; clone size: few; CDR3 protein: CAISESLGQESEQYF; CDR3 DNA: TGTGCCATCAGTGAGTCGTTGGGGCAGGAGAGCGAGCAGTACTTC
J gene: TRBJ2-7; V gene: TRBV6-5; D gene: -; clone size: many; CDR3 protein: CASTSGAFLHEQYF; CDR3 DNA: TGTGCCAGCACGTCGGGGGCATTCTTACACGAGCAGTACTTC
J gene: TRBJ1-1; V gene: TRBV7-8; D gene: TRBD1; clone size: many; CDR3 protein: CASSSQQGANPQAFF; CDR3 DNA: TGTGCCAGCAGCTCTCAACAGGGGGCGAACCCTCAAGCTTTCTTT
J gene: TRBJ2-2; V gene: TRBV6-6; D gene: -; clone size: many; CDR3 protein: CASSYLETGELFF; CDR3 DNA: TGTGCCAGCAGTTACTTGGAGACCGGGGAGCTGTTTTTT
J gene: TRBJ1-1; V gene: TRBV7-9; D gene: -; clone size: many; CDR3 protein: CALLSPGPLNTEAFF; CDR3 DNA: TGTGCCTTACTATCCCCCGGACCGCTGAACACTGAAGCTTTCTTT
J gene: TRBJ2-3; V gene: TRBV3-1; D gene: -; clone size: -; CDR3 protein: CASSQDVQRGGTQYF; CDR3 DNA: TGTGCCAGCAGCCAAGACGTTCAGCGCGGCGGTACGCAGTATTTT
J gene: TRBJ2-5; V gene: TRBV12-3/TRBV12-4; D gene: -; clone size: -; CDR3 protein: CASSRRSMGPQETQYF; CDR3 DNA: TGTGCCAGCAGTCGACGAAGTATGGGCCCACAGGAGACCCAGTACTTC
J gene: TRBJ1-1; V gene: TRBV18; D gene: TRBD1; clone size: -; CDR3 protein: CASSPLDRGTEAFF; CDR3 DNA: TGTGCCAGCTCACCCCTAGACAGGGGAACTGAAGCTTTCTTT
J gene: TRBJ1-1; V gene: TRBV7-2; D gene: TRBD1; clone size: many; CDR3 protein: CASSLGGTGNTEAFF; CDR3 DNA: TGTGCCAGCAGCCTTGGGGGGACAGGGAACACTGAAGCTTTCTTT
J gene: TRBJ1-2; V gene: TRBV5-1; D gene: -; clone size: -; CDR3 protein: CASSPDSNYGYTF; CDR3 DNA: TGCGCCAGCAGCCCGGACAGTAACTATGGCTACACCTTC
J gene: TRBJ2-1; V gene: TRBV9; D gene: -; clone size: many; CDR3 protein: CATSEGSYNEQFF; CDR3 DNA: TGTGCCACTAGCGAGGGCTCCTACAATGAGCAGTTCTTC
J gene: TRBJ2-7; V gene: TRBV7-6; D gene: TRBD2; clone size: many; CDR3 protein: CASSSPFTSGGHSYEQYF; CDR3 DNA: TGTGCCAGCAGCTCCCCGTTTACTAGCGGGGGGCATTCCTACGAGCAGTACTTC
J gene: TRBJ1-1; V gene: TRBV29-1; D gene: -; clone size: many; CDR3 protein: CSVERPEGSTEAFF; CDR3 DNA: TGCAGCGTTGAAAGACCGGAGGGTAGCACTGAAGCTTTCTTT
J gene: TRBJ2-7; V gene: TRBV20-1; D gene: TRBD1; clone size: -; CDR3 protein: CSAREDRDEQYF; CDR3 DNA: TGCAGTGCTAGAGAAGACAGGGACGAGCAGTACTTC
J gene: TRBJ2-2; V gene: TRBV20-1; D gene: -; clone size: many; CDR3 protein: CSARDRRGGGLDTGELFF; CDR3 DNA: TGCAGTGCTAGAGATCGGAGGGGAGGGGGCTTGGACACCGGGGAGCTGTTTTTT
J gene: TRBJ2-3; V gene: TRBV3-1; D gene: -; clone size: many; CDR3 protein: CASSPDYGGRGDTQYF; CDR3 DNA: TGTGCCAGCAGCCCAGATTACGGAGGAAGGGGAGATACGCAGTATTTT
J gene: TRBJ1-4; V gene: TRBV5-6; D gene: TRBD1; clone size: -; CDR3 protein: CASSLGQGDEKLFF; CDR3 DNA: TGTGCCAGCAGCTTGGGGCAGGGGGACGAAAAACTGTTTTTT
J gene: TRBJ1-5; V gene: TRBV5-1; D gene: TRBD1; clone size: many; CDR3 protein: CASSLDGQANQPQHF; CDR3 DNA: TGCGCCAGCAGCTTGGATGGACAGGCCAATCAGCCCCAGCATTTT